This T cell receptor beta chain is drawn from a study of cytomegalovirus exposure and HLA in healthy donors. Findings of the study overall: Relative to the approximately 700-donor mean, N-insertions were reportedly fewer in an Asian-associated ancestry cluster in a later analysis. An analysis was carried out at a later point. It showed that HLA-associated TCR beta chains were more clonally expanded than equally common non-associated chains.

A multiplex PCR was run with 60 Vbeta primers and 13 Jbeta primers. Assay: immunoSEQ multiplex PCR; the TCRdb copy retains only in-frame clones and omits some. The sample holds 80,000 to 100,000 clones, approximately 80% seen once. As regards this clone: Its antigen is unknown.

Trimming cost V 2 bases and J 0 bases, with 8 bases left between them. From germline, CDR1 is MNHEY and CDR2 SMNVEV (reference sequence). The CDR3 has 14 residues. The source is a human donor in good health. The chain joins TRBV27 to TRBJ2-7; a possible D gene is TRBD2 (6 bases). Sequencing input: PBMCs. CDR3 DNA sequence: TGTGCCAGCAGTTTAGTAGCGGCCTCCTACGAGCAGTACTTC. Translating gives CASSLVAASYEQYF.